This record covers a single TCR beta chain. This sample was included in a study of T cells in tuberculosis. Study summary: This South African cohort compared adolescents with or without latent tuberculosis against adults with active tuberculosis.

The CDR3 covers 14 residues. Trimming pared 3 bases from V and 7 bases from J, leaving 10 bases between. Germline V gene data show CDR1 as SGHTA and CDR2 as FQGNSA. The sample's time point: new active TB diagnosis, blood taken before or within 7 days of starting treatment. Generated by immunoSEQ multiplex PCR, the TCRdb table keeps only in-frame clones and is missing some. This repertoire shows over 25,000 clones, approximately 90% found once; its top ten account for roughly 6.6%. The source material was PBMCs, sampled at tuberculosis diagnosis. The chain carries TRBV7-2 and TRBJ1-6; D not certain. This TCR was sampled from an adult with tuberculosis. CDR3 protein: CASSLSQANSPLHF. CDR3 nucleotide sequence: TGTGCCAGCAGCTTGAGCCAGGCCAATTCACCCCTCCACTTT.